This T cell receptor beta chain is from a study of cytomegalovirus exposure and HLA in healthy donors. PCR amplification relied on 60 Vbeta primers (plus 13 Jbeta primers). Sequenced by immunoSEQ multiplex PCR; TCRdb stores in-frame clones only, minus some. The repertoire table contains 150,000 to 250,000 clones. Findings and caveats of the study: Upon later analysis, TCR association rates were observed to vary by HLA locus, being highest for DRB1 and lowest for HLA-C.

As for this clone: Its matching antigen is unknown.

The length of the CDR3 is 15 residues. The junction had 6 bases not matched to a gene; V was cut back by 7 bases and J by 2 bases. Germline assignment: CDR1 SGHRS and CDR2 YFSETQ. This TCR derives from a boy aged 10-17 years in good health and CMV-seronegative. The V gene is TRBV5-1, the J gene TRBJ2-3, with 11 bases lining up with TRBD2. Specimen: PBMCs. CDR3: CASHSLAGDTDTQYF. DNA for the CDR3: TGCGCCAGCCACTCACTAGCGGGGGACACAGATACGCAGTATTTT.